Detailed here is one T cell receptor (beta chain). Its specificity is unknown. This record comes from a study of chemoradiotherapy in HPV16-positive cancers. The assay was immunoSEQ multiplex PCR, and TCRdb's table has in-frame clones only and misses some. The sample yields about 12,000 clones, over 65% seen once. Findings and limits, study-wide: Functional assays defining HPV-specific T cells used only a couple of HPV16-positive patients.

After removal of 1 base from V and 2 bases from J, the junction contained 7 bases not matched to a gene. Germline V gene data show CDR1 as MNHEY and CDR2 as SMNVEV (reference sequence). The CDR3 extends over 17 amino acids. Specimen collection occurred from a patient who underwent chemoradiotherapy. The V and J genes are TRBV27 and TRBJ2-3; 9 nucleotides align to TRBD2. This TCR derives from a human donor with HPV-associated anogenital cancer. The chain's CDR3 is CASSLFGSSGTTDTQYF. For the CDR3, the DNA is TGTGCCAGCAGTTTATTTGGGTCTAGCGGGACCACAGATACGCAGTATTTT.